A single sample is the source of the 8 T cell receptor beta chains below, sequenced in a study of blood T cell repertoires in COVID-19. Data came from immunoSEQ multiplex PCR; TCRdb stores just in-frame clones and leaves some out. The table shows over 120,000 clones, with over 60% occurring only once. Sequenced material: PBMCs or T cells enriched from blood (not recorded which). All receptors come from a woman aged 45-59 years who had recovered from COVID-19.

The count of this clone is one. CDR3 DNA: TGTGCCAGCAGCGAGTTGAATTCACCCCTCCACTTT. Amino acids: CASSELNSPLHF. The V call is TRBV27, the J call TRBJ1-6; D is unresolved. Germline V gives CDR1 MNHEY, CDR2 SMNVEV (reference sequence). V gave up 6 bases and J gave up 7 bases, with 7 bases separating them. This CDR3 has 12 residues.

The chain joins TRBV7-9 to TRBJ2-2; 8 bases map to TRBD1. The CDR3 spans 16 residues. The J segment lost 2 bases and the V segment lost 7 bases, leaving 9 bases of the junction unmatched. Per the germline V gene, CDR1 is SEHNR and CDR2 is FQNEAQ (reference sequence). CDR3 DNA: TGTGCCAGCAACATGCCGGGACAGGCAAACACCGGGGAGCTGTTTTTT. Amino acids: CASNMPGQANTGELFF.

The genes are TRBV2 and TRBJ1-1; the match to TRBD1 covers 8 bases. The junction had 3 bases not matched to a gene; V was cut back by 2 bases and J by 10 bases. CDR1 SNHLY and CDR2 FYNNEI come from the germline V gene. The CDR3 contains 12 residues. As DNA, the CDR3 is TGTGCCAGCAGTGAACAGGGGGCGTTAGCTTTCTTT. It is translated as CASSEQGALAFF.

V gene TRBV19 combines with J gene TRBJ2-2, with 8 positions matching TRBD1. Trimming took 4 bases from V and 3 from J; bases not matched to a gene: 10. From germline, CDR1 is LNHDA and CDR2 SQIVND (reference sequence). CDR3 length equals 17 residues. CDR3 nucleotide sequence: TGTGCCAGTAGTAACCTAGCTCGACAGGGGCACACCGGGGAGCTGTTTTTT. Translating it yields CASSNLARQGHTGELFF. The variable domain in full, completed from reference TRBV19 and TRBJ2-2, reads DGGITQSPKYLFRKEGQNVTLSCEQNLNHDAMYWYRQDPGQGLRLIYYSQIVNDFQKGDIAEGYSVSREKKESFPLTVTSAQKNPTAFYLCASSNLARQGHTGELFFGEGSRLTVL.

As regards this clone: The germline gene is not matched at one end of the junction; a read error may be the cause. The chain combines TRBV13 with TRBJ1-1, with a possible D match to TRBD1 (5 bases). The V gene's germline CDR1 is PRHDT and CDR2 FYEKMQ (reference sequence). The CDR3 extends over 13 amino acids. The CDR3 loop reads CASSIGTGPEAFF. As DNA, the CDR3 is TGTGCCAGCAGCATAGGAACAGGTCCTGAAGCTTTCTTT.

The chain is built from TRBV12-5 and TRBJ2-5; 9 nucleotides match TRBD2. CDR1 is LGHNT, CDR2 FRNRAP, per germline. The CDR3 extends over 16 amino acids. Trimming cost V 6 bases and J 4 bases; bases outside gene matches: 12. Here the CDR3 reads CASGPPTSGIRETQYF. CDR3 in DNA: TGTGCTAGTGGCCCTCCGACTAGCGGAATCCGAGAGACCCAGTACTTC.

The CDR3 reads CASSLGATSGRGDEQFF. The CDR3 DNA sequence: TGCGCCAGCAGCTTGGGCGCGACTAGCGGGAGGGGAGATGAGCAGTTCTTC. The genes are TRBV5-1 and TRBJ2-1; 14 bases are shared with TRBD2. CDR1 is SGHRS, CDR2 YFSETQ, per germline. This CDR3 comprises 17 residues. Trimming removed 0 bases from V and 8 bases from J; junction bases left unmatched: 7.

The chain has TRBV11-3 and TRBJ2-2, with TRBD2 as a possible D gene (5 bases). Germline V gives CDR1 SGHNT, CDR2 YENEEA. CDR3 size: 16 residues. V was pared by 5 bases and J by 2 bases, with 15 bases between. The CDR3 region is CASSPRASLNTGELFF. Written as DNA, the CDR3 is TGTGCCAGCAGCCCTCGTGCTAGCCTCAACACCGGGGAGCTGTTTTTT.